This entry features one T cell receptor (beta chain) sequence. Germline V gene data show CDR1 as LNHDA and CDR2 as SQIVND (reference sequence). The CDR3 length is 14 residues. Trimming took 7 bases from V and 5 from J, leaving 17 bases between them. The sample comes from a study of CD8 T cells in Susac syndrome. An input of 0.5 to 1 ug of RNA was subjected to reverse transcription using random hexamers. In TCRdb, the immunoSEQ multiplex PCR reads were re-called with MiXCR into one record per CDR3 protein. The sample contains some 180,000 distinct CDR3 sequences, about 95% of which appear only once. V and J are TRBV19 and TRBJ1-1; D unresolved. The receptor was isolated from a human donor in good health. The sample was CD4+ T cells from PBMCs. The CDR3: CASMMRVGETEAFF. CDR3 bases: TGTGCCAGTATGATGCGGGTCGGTGAAACTGAAGCTTTCTTT.